This T cell receptor beta chain originates from a study of T-cell memory formation after mild COVID-19. General study findings and limits: Contracting clones localized mainly to CM and EM when CD4+ and mainly to EMRA when CD8+. Among clones contracting day 15 to 85, CD4/CD8 was balanced, whereas later expanders leaned CD4+. Clones from the second wave (peaking day 37) had unconfirmed SARS-CoV-2 specificity.

This clonotype was seen only a few times. Its target is not known. Germline V CDR1 and CDR2: GTSNPN, SVGIG (reference sequence). There are 14 residues in the CDR3. After removal of 5 bases from V and 4 bases from J, the junction contained 7 bases not matched to a gene. It was 5'RACE with constant-segment primers that produced the TCR alpha and TCR beta cDNA libraries, which carried sample barcodes and UMIs. TCRdb ran MiXCR on the 5' RACE reads and lists one entry per CDR3 protein. This sample carries around 340,000 distinct CDR3 sequences, roughly 13% of them seen once, and the ten largest clones take around a fifth.

Sequenced sample: PBMCs or a T cell subset sorted from them (not recorded which). The receptor's source is a man between 18 and 29 years old who had mild COVID-19 (a few samples of this study predate the infection). Cell type and time point are not known. The chain carries TRBV30 and TRBJ1-3; TRBD1 aligns across 8 bases. The CDR3 region is CAWDPGTGGNTIYF. The CDR3 nucleotides read TGTGCCTGGGACCCCGGGACAGGAGGAAACACCATATATTTT. Based on the CDR3 plus reference TRBV30 and TRBJ1-3, the full variable domain is SQTIHQWPATLVQPVGSPLSLECTVEGTSNPNLYWYRQAAGRGLQLLFYSVGIGQISSEVPQNLSASRPQDRQFILSSKKLLLSDSGFYLCAWDPGTGGNTIYFGEGSWLTVV.